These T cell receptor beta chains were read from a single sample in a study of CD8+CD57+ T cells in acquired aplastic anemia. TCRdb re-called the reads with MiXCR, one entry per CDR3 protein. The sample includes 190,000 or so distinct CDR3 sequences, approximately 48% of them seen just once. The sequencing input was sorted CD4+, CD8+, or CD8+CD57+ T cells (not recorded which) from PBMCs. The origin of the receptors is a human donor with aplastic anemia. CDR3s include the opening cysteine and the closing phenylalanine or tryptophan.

CASSSQTGDREKLFF,TRBV5-1,TRBJ1-4
CASSELHTYQETQYF,TRBV25-1,TRBJ2-5
CASSMTQYF,TRBV7-7,TRBJ2-5
CASSLRGATGEQYF,TRBV5-1,TRBJ2-7
CATSRTGTGYEQYF,TRBV15,TRBJ2-7
CSVKRGRQSRPTEAFF,TRBV20-1,TRBJ1-1
CASSLVQTGELFF,TRBV7-6,TRBJ2-2
CASSLVLVGELFF,TRBV7-8,TRBJ2-2
CASSFGTGGPTHEQYF,TRBV5-1,TRBJ2-7
CATSEPLAGRETQYF,TRBV24-1,TRBJ2-5
CASARAGELFF,TRBV7-6,TRBJ2-2
CAISDRVGYEKLFF,TRBV10-3,TRBJ1-4
CASSFLRGQRETQYF,TRBV7-2,TRBJ2-5
CASSPGQTDTQYF,TRBV7-3,TRBJ2-3
CAIRGQGMAKNIQYF,TRBV10-3,TRBJ2-4
CATSRAGQGAIGYTF,TRBV15,TRBJ1-2
CSASGGPTEAFF,TRBV20-1,TRBJ1-1
CSARDRASPYNSPLHF,TRBV20-1,TRBJ1-6
CATSRAQYNEQFF,TRBV15,TRBJ2-1
CSARDLTEAFF,TRBV20-1,TRBJ1-1
CASSRSGDTQYF,TRBV9,TRBJ2-3
CSVGQGKGNEQFF,TRBV29-1,TRBJ2-1
CASSTILGDGYTF,TRBV19,TRBJ1-2
CASSQVRNSPLHF,TRBV14,TRBJ1-6
CASSSPGQGQDTQYF,TRBV5-4,TRBJ2-3
CASSRDGRLAAKGYTF,TRBV3-1,TRBJ1-2
CSVRGTEENTEAFF,TRBV29-1,TRBJ1-1
CASRELQTYEQYF,TRBV2,TRBJ2-7
CAWSGGQGRNEKLFF,TRBV30,TRBJ1-4
CASGGQSSYEQYF,TRBV2,TRBJ2-7
CASRREGGGEKLFF,TRBV19,TRBJ1-4
CASSPQDLLHGEQYF,TRBV7-8,TRBJ2-7
CSVVSENTEAFF,TRBV29-1,TRBJ1-1
CASSLARGGAYEQYF,TRBV5-1,TRBJ2-7
CASSLRGWSSDTEAFF,TRBV5-4,TRBJ1-1
CASSLGHNTHRGPYEQYF,TRBV11-2,TRBJ2-7
CASRVALTNNEQFF,TRBV6-1,TRBJ2-1
CSVEDLTGDYGYTF,TRBV29-1,TRBJ1-2
CSAGRMNTEAFF,TRBV29-1,TRBJ1-1
CASSDVILPRDRGSETQYF,TRBV11-1,TRBJ2-5
CASSILDRAQETQYF,TRBV18,TRBJ2-5
CGVAPGATYEQYF,TRBV29-1,TRBJ2-7
CASSTGSRSYEQYF,TRBV2,TRBJ2-7
CASTYRGDTEAFF,TRBV25-1,TRBJ1-1
CSASPLVGGEQFF,TRBV20-1,TRBJ2-1
CATSRDLGGLSYEQYF,TRBV15,TRBJ2-7
CASSATGARQPQHF,TRBV19,TRBJ1-5
CASSFNPFSTDTQYF,TRBV5-4,TRBJ2-3
CASSRGGDAETQYF,TRBV7-2,TRBJ2-5
CAISDRVGNTEAFF,TRBV10-3,TRBJ1-1